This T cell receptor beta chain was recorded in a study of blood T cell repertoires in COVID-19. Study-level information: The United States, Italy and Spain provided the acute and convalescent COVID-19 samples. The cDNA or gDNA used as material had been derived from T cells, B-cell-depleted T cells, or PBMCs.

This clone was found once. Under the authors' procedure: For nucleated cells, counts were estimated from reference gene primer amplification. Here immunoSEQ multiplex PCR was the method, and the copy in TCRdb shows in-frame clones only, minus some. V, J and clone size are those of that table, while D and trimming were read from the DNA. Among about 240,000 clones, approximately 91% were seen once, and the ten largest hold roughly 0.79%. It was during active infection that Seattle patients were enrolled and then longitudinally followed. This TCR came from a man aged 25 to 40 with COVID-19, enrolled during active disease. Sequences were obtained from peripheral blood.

The CDR3 sequence: CASSPSGGLGDIQYF. The CDR3 coding sequence is TGTGCCAGCAGTCCTAGCGGGGGCCTCGGGGACATTCAGTACTTC. This chain connects TRBV7-2 to TRBJ2-4, with 10 bases fitting TRBD2. The junction had 10 bases not matched to a gene; V was cut back by 6 bases and J by 8 bases. The CDR3 runs to 15 residues. Looked up from germline, CDR1 is SGHTA and CDR2 is FQGNSA. The full variable domain, its missing parts supplied by reference TRBV7-2 and TRBJ2-4, is GAGVSQSPSNKVTEKGKDVELRCDPISGHTALYWYRQSLGQGLEFLIYFQGNSAPDKSGLPSDRFSAERTGGSVSTLTIQRTQQEDSAVYLCASSPSGGLGDIQYFGAGTRLSVL.